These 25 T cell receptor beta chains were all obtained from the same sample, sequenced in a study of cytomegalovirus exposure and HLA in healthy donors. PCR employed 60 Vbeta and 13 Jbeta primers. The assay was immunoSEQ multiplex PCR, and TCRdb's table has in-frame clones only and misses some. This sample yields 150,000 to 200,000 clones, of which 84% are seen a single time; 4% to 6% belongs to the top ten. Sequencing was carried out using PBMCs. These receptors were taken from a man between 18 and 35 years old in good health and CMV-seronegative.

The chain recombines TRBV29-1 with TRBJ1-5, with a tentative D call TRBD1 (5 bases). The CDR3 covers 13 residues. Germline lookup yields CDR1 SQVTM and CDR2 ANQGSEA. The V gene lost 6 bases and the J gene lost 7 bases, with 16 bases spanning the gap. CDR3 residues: CSVAKGVGQPQHF. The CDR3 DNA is TGCAGCGTCGCCAAAGGGGTAGGGCAGCCCCAGCATTTT.

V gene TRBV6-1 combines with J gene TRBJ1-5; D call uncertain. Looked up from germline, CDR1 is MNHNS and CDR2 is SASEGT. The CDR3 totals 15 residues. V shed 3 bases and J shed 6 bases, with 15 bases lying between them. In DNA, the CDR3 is TGTGCCAGCAGTGATTGGTCAGGTGCACCTCAGCCCCAGCATTTT. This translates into CASSDWSGAPQPQHF.

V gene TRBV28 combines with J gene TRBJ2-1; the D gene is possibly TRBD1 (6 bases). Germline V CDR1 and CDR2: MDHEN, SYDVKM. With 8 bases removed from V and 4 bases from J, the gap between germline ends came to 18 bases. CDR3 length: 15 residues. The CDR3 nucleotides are TGTGCCAGCTCAACCACCGGGACAAATTACAATGAGCAGTTCTTC. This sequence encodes CASSTTGTNYNEQFF. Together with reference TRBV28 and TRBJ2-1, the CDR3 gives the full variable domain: DVKVTQSSRYLVKRTGEKVFLECVQDMDHENMFWYRQDPGLGLRLIYFSYDVKMKEKGDIPEGYSVSREKKERFSLILESASTNQTSMYLCASSTTGTNYNEQFFGPGTRLTVL.

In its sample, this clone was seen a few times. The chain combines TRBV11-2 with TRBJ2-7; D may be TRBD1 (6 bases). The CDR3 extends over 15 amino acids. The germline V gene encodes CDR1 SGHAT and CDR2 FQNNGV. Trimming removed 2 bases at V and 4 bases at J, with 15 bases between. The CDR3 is CASSLNRASGYEQYF. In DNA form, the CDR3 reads TGTGCCAGCAGCTTAAACAGGGCCTCCGGGTACGAGCAGTACTTC. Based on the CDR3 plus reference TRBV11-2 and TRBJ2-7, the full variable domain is EAGVAQSPRYKIIEKRQSVAFWCNPISGHATLYWYQQILGQGPKLLIQFQNNGVVDDSQLPKDRFSAERLKGVDSTLKIQPAKLEDSAVYLCASSLNRASGYEQYFGPGTRLTVT.

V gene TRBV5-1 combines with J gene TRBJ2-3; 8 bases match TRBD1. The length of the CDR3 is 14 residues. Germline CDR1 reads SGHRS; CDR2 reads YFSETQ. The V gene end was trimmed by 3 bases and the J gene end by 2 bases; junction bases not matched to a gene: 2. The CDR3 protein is CASSWTGSTDTQYF. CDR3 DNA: TGCGCCAGCAGCTGGACAGGGTCCACAGATACGCAGTATTTT.

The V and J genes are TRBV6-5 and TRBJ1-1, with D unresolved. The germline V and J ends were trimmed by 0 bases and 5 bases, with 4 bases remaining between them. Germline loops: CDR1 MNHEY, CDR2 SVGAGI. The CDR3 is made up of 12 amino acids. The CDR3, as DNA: TGTGCCAGCAGTTACTCGAGGACTGAAGCTTTCTTT. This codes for CASSYSRTEAFF.

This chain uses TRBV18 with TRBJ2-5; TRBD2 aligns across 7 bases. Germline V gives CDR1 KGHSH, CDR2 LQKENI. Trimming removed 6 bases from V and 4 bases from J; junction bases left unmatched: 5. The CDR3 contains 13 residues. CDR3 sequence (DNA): TGTGCCAGCTCTCTGGGGGGGGGAGAGACCCAGTACTTC. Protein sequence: CASSLGGGETQYF.

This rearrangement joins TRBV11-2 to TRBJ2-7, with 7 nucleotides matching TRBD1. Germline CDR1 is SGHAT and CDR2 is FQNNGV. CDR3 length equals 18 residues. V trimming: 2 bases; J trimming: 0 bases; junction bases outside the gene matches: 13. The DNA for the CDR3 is TGTGCCAGCAGCTTACTTTTCGGGACAGAGTCGAGCTCCTACGAGCAGTACTTC. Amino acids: CASSLLFGTESSSYEQYF.

In DNA, the CDR3 is TGTGCCAGCAGCTTAGTAGCGGGAGTTGACGAGACCCAGTACTTC. Protein product: CASSLVAGVDETQYF. This chain links TRBV7-8 with TRBJ2-5; 9 positions agree with TRBD2. Trimming cost V 1 base and J 5 bases; bases outside gene matches: 5. Germline CDR1 SGHVS, CDR2 FQNEAQ. The CDR3 sequence is 15 residues long.

CDR3 nucleotides: TGTGCCAGCAGTGAATCGTCCCGGGGGGACACCATATATTTT. Translating gives CASSESSRGDTIYF. V and J are TRBV6-1 and TRBJ1-3; maybe TRBD1 (5 bases). The CDR3 consists of 14 residues. V was shortened by 2 bases and J by 8 bases, with 13 bases between the two germline ends. CDR1 MNHNS and CDR2 SASEGT come from the germline V gene.

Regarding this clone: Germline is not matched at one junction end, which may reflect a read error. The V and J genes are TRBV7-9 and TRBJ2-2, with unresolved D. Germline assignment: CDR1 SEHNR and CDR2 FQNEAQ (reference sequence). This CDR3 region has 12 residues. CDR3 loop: CSSSLNTGELFF. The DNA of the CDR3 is TGTTCCAGCAGCCTAAACACCGGGGAGCTGTTTTTT.

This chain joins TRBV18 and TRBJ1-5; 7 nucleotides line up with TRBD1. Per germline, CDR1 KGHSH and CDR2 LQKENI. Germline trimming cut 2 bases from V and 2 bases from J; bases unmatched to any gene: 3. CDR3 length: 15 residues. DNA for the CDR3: TGTGCCAGCTCACCAGAGGGGGCGGGCAATCAGCCCCAGCATTTT. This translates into CASSPEGAGNQPQHF.

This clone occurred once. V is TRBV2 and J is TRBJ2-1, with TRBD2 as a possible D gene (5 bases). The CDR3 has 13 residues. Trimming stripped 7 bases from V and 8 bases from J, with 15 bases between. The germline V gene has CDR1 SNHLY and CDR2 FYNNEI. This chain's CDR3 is CASMRGPVDEQFF. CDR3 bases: TGTGCCAGCATGCGAGGGCCAGTGGATGAGCAGTTCTTC.

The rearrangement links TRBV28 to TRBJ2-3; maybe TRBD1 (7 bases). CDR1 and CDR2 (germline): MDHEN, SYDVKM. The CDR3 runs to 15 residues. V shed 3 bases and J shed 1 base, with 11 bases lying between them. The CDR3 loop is CASSFTRGGTDTQYF. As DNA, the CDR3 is TGTGCCAGCAGTTTTACCAGGGGGGGCACAGATACGCAGTATTTT.

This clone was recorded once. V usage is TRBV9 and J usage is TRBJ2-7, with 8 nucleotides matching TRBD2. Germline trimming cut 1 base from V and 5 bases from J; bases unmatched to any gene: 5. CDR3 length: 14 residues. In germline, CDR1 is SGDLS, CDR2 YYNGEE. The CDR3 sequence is CASSVRAGDNEQYF. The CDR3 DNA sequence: TGTGCCAGCAGCGTAAGAGCGGGAGACAACGAGCAGTACTTC. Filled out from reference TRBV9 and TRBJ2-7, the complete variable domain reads DSGVTQTPKHLITATGQRVTLRCSPRSGDLSVYWYQQSLDQGLQFLIQYYNGEERAKGNILERFSAQQFPDLHSELNLSSLELGDSALYFCASSVRAGDNEQYFGPGTRLTVT.

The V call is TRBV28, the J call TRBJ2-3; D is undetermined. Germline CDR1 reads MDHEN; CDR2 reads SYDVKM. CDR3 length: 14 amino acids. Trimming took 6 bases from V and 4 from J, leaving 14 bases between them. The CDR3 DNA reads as TGTGCCAGCAGCCACAGTGCCCCCTCAGATACGCAGTATTTT. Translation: CASSHSAPSDTQYF.

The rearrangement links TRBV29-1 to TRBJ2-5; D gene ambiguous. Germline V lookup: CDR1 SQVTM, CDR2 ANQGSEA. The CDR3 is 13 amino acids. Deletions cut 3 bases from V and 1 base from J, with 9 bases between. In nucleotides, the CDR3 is TGCAGCGTTGAGCGGCAGCTCCAAGAGACCCAGTACTTC. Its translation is CSVERQLQETQYF.

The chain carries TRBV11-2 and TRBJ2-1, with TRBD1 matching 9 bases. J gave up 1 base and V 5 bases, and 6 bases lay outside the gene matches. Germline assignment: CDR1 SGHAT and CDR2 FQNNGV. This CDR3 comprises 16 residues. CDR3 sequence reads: CASSPLTGGSYNEQFF. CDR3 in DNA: TGTGCCAGCAGCCCCTTGACAGGGGGTTCCTACAATGAGCAGTTCTTC.

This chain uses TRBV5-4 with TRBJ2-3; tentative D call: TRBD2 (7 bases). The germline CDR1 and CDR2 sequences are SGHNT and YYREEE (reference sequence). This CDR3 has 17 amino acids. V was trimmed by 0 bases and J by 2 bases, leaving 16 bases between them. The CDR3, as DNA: TGTGCCAGCAGCTTGGCCAAGGGGGGGCGAAACACAGATACGCAGTATTTT. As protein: CASSLAKGGRNTDTQYF.

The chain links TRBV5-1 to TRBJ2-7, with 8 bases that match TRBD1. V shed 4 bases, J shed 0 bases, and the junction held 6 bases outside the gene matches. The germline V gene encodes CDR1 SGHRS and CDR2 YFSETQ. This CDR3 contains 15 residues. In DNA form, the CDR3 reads TGCGCCAGCAGCCCGGAGGGACAGGACTCCTACGAGCAGTACTTC. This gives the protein CASSPEGQDSYEQYF.

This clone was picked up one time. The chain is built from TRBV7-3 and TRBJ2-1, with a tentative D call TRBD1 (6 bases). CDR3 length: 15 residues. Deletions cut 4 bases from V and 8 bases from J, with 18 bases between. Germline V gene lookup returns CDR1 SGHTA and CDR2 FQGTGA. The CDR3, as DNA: TGTGCCAGCAGCTCCTTATTGACAGGAAGGCATGAGCAGTTCTTC. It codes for CASSSLLTGRHEQFF.

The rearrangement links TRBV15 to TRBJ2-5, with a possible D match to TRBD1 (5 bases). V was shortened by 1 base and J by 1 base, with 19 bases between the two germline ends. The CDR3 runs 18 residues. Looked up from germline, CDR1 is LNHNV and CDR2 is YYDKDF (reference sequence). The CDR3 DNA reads TGTGCCACCAGCAGAGTCAGCAGGGTCACGGATTTCCAAGAGACCCAGTACTTC. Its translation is CATSRVSRVTDFQETQYF. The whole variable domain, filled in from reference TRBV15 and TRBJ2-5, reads DAMVIQNPRYQVTQFGKPVTLSCSQTLNHNVMYWYQQKSSQAPKLLFHYYDKDFNNEADTPDNFQSRRPNTSFCFLDIRSPGLGDTAMYLCATSRVSRVTDFQETQYFGPGTRLLVL.

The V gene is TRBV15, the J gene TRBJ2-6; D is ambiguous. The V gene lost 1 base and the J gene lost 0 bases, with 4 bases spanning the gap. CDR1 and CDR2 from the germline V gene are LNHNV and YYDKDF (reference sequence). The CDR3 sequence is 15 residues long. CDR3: CATSRVSSGANVLTF. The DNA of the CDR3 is TGTGCCACCAGCAGAGTGAGCTCTGGGGCCAACGTCCTGACTTTC.

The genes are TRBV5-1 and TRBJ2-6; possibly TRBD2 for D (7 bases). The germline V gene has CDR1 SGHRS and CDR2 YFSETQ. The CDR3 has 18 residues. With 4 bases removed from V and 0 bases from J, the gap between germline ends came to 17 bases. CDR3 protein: CASSPTGGGLSGANVLTF. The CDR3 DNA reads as TGCGCCAGCAGCCCTACAGGCGGGGGCCTCTCTGGGGCCAACGTCCTGACTTTC.

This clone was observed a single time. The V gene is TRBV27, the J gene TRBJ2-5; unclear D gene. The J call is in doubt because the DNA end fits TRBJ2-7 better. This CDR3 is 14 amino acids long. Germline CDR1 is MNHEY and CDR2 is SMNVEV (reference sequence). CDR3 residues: CASSWARGSYEQYF. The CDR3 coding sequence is TGTGCCAGCAGTTGGGCACGTGGCAGCTACGAGCAGTACTTC.